These T cell receptor beta chains were read from a single sample in a study of cytomegalovirus exposure and HLA in healthy donors. Profiling relied on immunoSEQ multiplex PCR, and the TCRdb table lists in-frame clones only, not all of them. The repertoire holds more than 90,000 clones, around 85% seen once, with 4.4% in the top ten. Specimen: PBMCs. These receptors all stem from a young man in good health and CMV-seropositive. The conserved cysteine and the conserved F or W are not part of the CDR3 here. The D gene is left open where the match is weak. Expanded clones get a size class; other rows say once, few or many, or leave the size out.

d_call j_call clone_size v_call cdr3_aa
. TRBJ2-1 . TRBV2 ASSDFWTDNEQF
TRBD1 TRBJ1-1 . TRBV27 ASNSVGGSAEAF
TRBD1 TRBJ1-2 . TRBV11-2 ASSRGRGDRRIYGYT
. TRBJ2-1 . TRBV7-2 ASSLSTAGLSRNEQF
. TRBJ2-1 . TRBV27 ASSPGQSSYNEQF
. TRBJ1-2 . TRBV29-1 SVDPGQGYGYT
. TRBJ1-4 few TRBV19 ASSMRGREGEKLF
. TRBJ1-1 . TRBV5-1 ASSSRGTSAF
. TRBJ2-7 few TRBV4-1 ASSQRQEVSYEQY
TRBD1 TRBJ1-2 once TRBV15 ATSPGQAADYGYT
. TRBJ1-5 . TRBV10-3 AISRDSNQPQH
. TRBJ1-2 . TRBV11-2 ASSSRVRGSEGYGYT
TRBD1 TRBJ2-5 . TRBV6-5 ASSYAQGAGETQY
. TRBJ1-3 few TRBV28 ASSPGYSGNTIY
TRBD2 TRBJ2-5 . TRBV2 ASSRGGRETQY
TRBD1 TRBJ2-1 . TRBV9 ASSVVQGANEQF
TRBD1 TRBJ2-7 . TRBV20-1 SAKTGTGLY
TRBD1 TRBJ1-2 . TRBV5-6 ASSLAGTGGDGYT
TRBD2 TRBJ2-1 . TRBV6-1 ASSGPLAGGHQF
. TRBJ1-2 . TRBV5-4 ASSLRIEDYGYT
. TRBJ1-5 . TRBV18 ASSRSDQPQH
. TRBJ2-5 . TRBV5-8 ASSLDGQQETQY
TRBD1 TRBJ1-1 . TRBV6-4 ASSDYGQGNTEAF
TRBD1 TRBJ2-2 . TRBV11-3 ASSPGTGRTQGTGELF
. TRBJ1-1 . TRBV14 ASSQSRGISRTEAF
TRBD1 TRBJ2-7 . TRBV5-6 ASSLSWGQGVPLQY
. TRBJ2-7 . TRBV6-6 ASSYSSQGGYEQY
. TRBJ1-3 . TRBV18 ASSPWDSNSGNTIY
TRBD2 TRBJ2-7 . TRBV2 ASSLGLAGGRYEQY
TRBD1 TRBJ2-7 . TRBV10-3 AISEPGQGIAYEQY
. TRBJ1-4 . TRBV15 ATSRGQGQQSNEKLF
TRBD2 TRBJ2-1 . TRBV2 ASRLRGSSYNEQF
TRBD1 TRBJ2-7 . TRBV6-1 ASSEGLQGAYEQY
. TRBJ1-6 . TRBV19 ASSIGTVGSPLH
TRBD1 TRBJ2-7 . TRBV4-2 ASSQILTGAPKTYEQY
. TRBJ1-2 . TRBV6-5 ASSSGTSYGYT
. TRBJ1-1 . TRBV5-4 ASSVSTVENTEAF
TRBD1 TRBJ2-7 . TRBV19 ASSPWTGGYEQY
TRBD2 TRBJ2-7 . TRBV11-2 ASSFGTSGGYEQY
. TRBJ2-5 . TRBV28 ASSDSRTETQY
TRBD1 TRBJ2-7 . TRBV7-9 ASSPRDRDSYEQY
. TRBJ2-2 . TRBV5-4 ASSLVSGGANTGELF
. TRBJ1-2 . TRBV5-4 ASSSPGTADYGYT
. TRBJ1-2 . TRBV29-1 SAQSGLSNYGYT
TRBD1 TRBJ2-7 . TRBV18 ASSPNGQGGTYEQY
. TRBJ2-1 . TRBV6-4 ASSDTGWVKF
. TRBJ2-7 . TRBV2 ATRVGVAYEQY
TRBD2 TRBJ2-7 . TRBV10-2 ASHGAGGVYEQY
TRBD1 TRBJ1-2 . TRBV5-4 ASSPDRIYGYT
TRBD2 TRBJ2-5 . TRBV30 AWNKRGAQETQY
TRBD1 TRBJ1-5 . TRBV19 ASSIDRGHGFNQPQH
. TRBJ2-7 . TRBV4-1 ASSQGPTANYEQY
TRBD2 TRBJ2-1 . TRBV6-5 ASRIAGVNEQF